The entry that follows covers one TCR beta chain sequence. The antigen is unknown. Other DNA variants within this sample encode the same CDR3. Germline CDR1 SQVTM, CDR2 ANQGSEA. The V end lost 4 bases, the J end lost 5 bases, and 8 bases lay between the germline ends. This CDR3 region has 11 residues. The data were obtained in a study of T cell responses to AZD1222 COVID-19 vaccine. Study-wide points: Possibly, clonal diversity was underestimated; donors were largely white British and included more females.

Sequencing used immunoSEQ multiplex PCR; TCRdb keeps in-frame clones, though not all of them. The sample contains about 100,000 clones, around nine tenths of which appear only once. The rearrangement uses TRBV29-1 and TRBJ1-2; D unclear. This TCR was sampled from an adult in good health. The specimen was peripheral blood, collected on day 0 of AZD1222 vaccination. In DNA form, the CDR3 reads TGCAGCGTTGTCACAGTTTATGGCTACACCTTC. Translating gives CSVVTVYGYTF.